These 5 T cell receptor beta chains came from one sample sequenced in a study of PD-1 blockade in classical Hodgkin lymphoma. There was relapse after autologous stem cell transplantation in every patient, and there was variation in brentuximab vedotin exposure. The assay was immunoSEQ multiplex PCR, and TCRdb's table has in-frame clones only and misses some. The table records some 64,000 clones, 80% to 90% of them present only once. The material sequenced was peripheral blood mononuclear cells (PBMCs), taken at baseline. These receptors originate from a human donor with classical Hodgkin lymphoma.

The rearrangement links TRBV30 to TRBJ2-7; D may be TRBD1 (6 bases). In germline, CDR1 is GTSNPN, CDR2 SVGIG (reference sequence). The CDR3 consists of 14 residues. V lost 1 base, J lost 5 bases, and 15 bases lay in between. CDR3 sequence (DNA): TGTGCCTGGAGTGCGCTTAGGGACACCCACGAGCAGTACTTC. Its translation is CAWSALRDTHEQYF. The full variable domain, in which reference TRBV30 and TRBJ2-7 provide the parts outside the CDR3, is SQTIHQWPATLVQPVGSPLSLECTVEGTSNPNLYWYRQAAGRGLQLLFYSVGIGQISSEVPQNLSASRPQDRQFILSSKKLLLSDSGFYLCAWSALRDTHEQYFGPGTRLTVT.

This chain uses TRBV19 with TRBJ1-6; 7 nucleotides align to TRBD1. The CDR3 has 19 amino acids. Germline V gene lookup returns CDR1 LNHDA and CDR2 SQIVND (reference sequence). Trimming cost V 4 bases and J 1 base; bases outside gene matches: 13. The CDR3 DNA follows: TGTGCCAGTAGTACCAGTCGGCGGCCAGGGGGATCCTATAATTCACCCCTCCACTTT. Protein: CASSTSRRPGGSYNSPLHF.

CDR3 DNA sequence: TGTGCCAGCAGCCGGGTTAAGGGGCTTCGGCTTCCGAACACTGAAGCTTTCTTT. As protein: CASSRVKGLRLPNTEAFF. V usage is TRBV5-6 and J usage is TRBJ1-1, with D possibly TRBD1 on 5 matching bases. This CDR3 has 18 amino acids. The germline V and J ends were trimmed by 4 bases and 1 base, with 23 bases remaining between them. Germline loops: CDR1 SGHDT, CDR2 YYEEEE.

V and J are TRBV4-1 and TRBJ1-2, with TRBD1 as a possible D gene (6 bases). V was trimmed by 0 bases and J by 1 base, leaving 12 bases between them. CDR3 length: 16 residues. Germline V CDR1 and CDR2: MGHRA, YSYEKL. The CDR3 coding sequence is TGCGCCAGCAGCCAAGAAATCTCGGACAGTAACTATGGCTACACCTTC. This encodes CASSQEISDSNYGYTF.

The rearrangement joins TRBV30 to TRBJ1-2; possible D gene TRBD1, 6 bases. The V end was cut by 1 base, the J end by 2 bases, with 11 bases between. The CDR3 runs to 14 residues. Germline V CDR1 and CDR2: GTSNPN, SVGIG (reference sequence). CDR3 region: CAWSGTAVNYGYTF. The CDR3 nucleotides read TGTGCCTGGAGTGGGACAGCAGTGAACTATGGCTACACCTTC.